The following is a T cell receptor (beta chain) sequence with its context. These data originate in a study of blood T cell repertoires in COVID-19. Study summary: Researchers got acute and convalescent COVID-19 samples from the United States, Italy and Spain. Nucleic acid was either cDNA or gDNA, and it came from T cells, B-cell-depleted T cells, or PBMCs.

Germline lookup yields CDR1 SGHRS and CDR2 YFSETQ. The CDR3 runs 13 residues. The J segment lost 2 bases and the V segment lost 6 bases, leaving 4 bases of the junction unmatched. Authors' processing steps: Reference gene primer amplification gave nucleated cell count estimates. This table comes from immunoSEQ multiplex PCR, and its TCRdb copy is limited to in-frame clones, with some not included. The DNA was the basis for D and trimming; V, J and clone size are from that table. The data contain tens of thousands of clones, 88% of them singletons. This chain connects TRBV5-1 to TRBJ2-5; 7 bases agree with TRBD2. The sample taken for sequencing was peripheral blood. This TCR was sampled from a man in his 60s with active COVID-19. The CDR3 loop reads CASTGGGQETQYF. As DNA, the CDR3 is TGCGCCAGCACGGGAGGTGGACAAGAGACCCAGTACTTC.